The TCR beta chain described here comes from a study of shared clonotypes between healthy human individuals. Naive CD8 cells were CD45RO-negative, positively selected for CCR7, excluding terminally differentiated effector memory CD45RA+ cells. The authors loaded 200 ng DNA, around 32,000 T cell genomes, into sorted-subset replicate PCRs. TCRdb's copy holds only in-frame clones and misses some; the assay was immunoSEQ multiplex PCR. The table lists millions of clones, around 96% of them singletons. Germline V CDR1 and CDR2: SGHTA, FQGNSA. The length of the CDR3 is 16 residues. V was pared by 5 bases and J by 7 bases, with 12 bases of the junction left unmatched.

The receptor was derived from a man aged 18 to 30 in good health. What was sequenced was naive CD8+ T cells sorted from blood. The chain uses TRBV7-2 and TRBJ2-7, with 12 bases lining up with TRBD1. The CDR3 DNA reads TGTGCCAGCAGCCCAACCTGGGGACAGGGGGCTCGGGAGCAGTACTTC. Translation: CASSPTWGQGAREQYF.